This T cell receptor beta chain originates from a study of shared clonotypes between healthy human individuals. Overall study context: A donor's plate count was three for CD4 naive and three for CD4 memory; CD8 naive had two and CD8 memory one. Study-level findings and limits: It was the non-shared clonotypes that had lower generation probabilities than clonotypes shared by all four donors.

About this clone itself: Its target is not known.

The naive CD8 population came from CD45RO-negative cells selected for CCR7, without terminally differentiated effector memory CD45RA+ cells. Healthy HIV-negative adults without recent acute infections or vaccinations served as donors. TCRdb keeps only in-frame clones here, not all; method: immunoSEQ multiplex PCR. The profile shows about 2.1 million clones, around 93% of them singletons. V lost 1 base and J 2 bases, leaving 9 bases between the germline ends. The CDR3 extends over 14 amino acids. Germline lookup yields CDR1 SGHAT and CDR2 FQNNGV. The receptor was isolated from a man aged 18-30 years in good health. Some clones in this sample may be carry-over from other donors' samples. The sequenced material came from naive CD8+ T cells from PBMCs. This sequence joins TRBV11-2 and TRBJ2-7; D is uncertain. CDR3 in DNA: TGTGCCAGCAGCTTAGCCGGGTCCGCCTACGAGCAGTACTTC. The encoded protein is CASSLAGSAYEQYF.